A selection of T cell receptor beta chains follows, all from one sample in a study of OX40 agonist ivuxolimab in advanced cancers. Sequenced by immunoSEQ multiplex PCR; TCRdb stores in-frame clones only, minus some. Found here are 45,000 to 55,000 clones, 94% of them singletons; the top ten hold roughly 12%. The sequencing used CD4+ or CD8+ T cells sorted from blood, collected in a trial of the OX40 agonist ivuxolimab. These receptors were taken from an adult with an advanced solid tumor such as melanoma, head and neck, liver or kidney cancer. CDR3s include the opening cysteine and the closing phenylalanine or tryptophan. Each record gives: V gene, D gene, clone size, J gene, CDR3 DNA, CDR3 protein. A D gene is named only where the DNA matches it firmly. Size is omitted from some rows. Given values are once, few, many or a class for expanded clones.

>TRBV6-6|-|-|TRBJ2-3
TGTGCCAGCAGTTACCGGAACGTTGCGGATACGCAGTATTTT
CASSYRNVADTQYF
>TRBV19|TRBD1|-|TRBJ2-7
TGTGCCAGTAGTTCCGCGGGACAGGGTTACGAGCAGTACTTC
CASSSAGQGYEQYF
>TRBV30|TRBD1|-|TRBJ2-2
TGTGCCTGGGGGACAGACACGAACACCGGGGAGCTGTTTTTT
CAWGTDTNTGELFF
>TRBV7-9|TRBD1|-|TRBJ2-1
TGTGCCAGCATGACCGGGACAGGGGGACATGAGCAGTTCTTC
CASMTGTGGHEQFF
>TRBV5-1|-|-|TRBJ2-2
TGCGCCAGCAGCTTGCCGGGTAGGGAGCTGTTTTTT
CASSLPGRELFF
>TRBV27|-|-|TRBJ2-7
TGTGCCAGCTCCCGGCCGGGTCACGAGCAGTACTTC
CASSRPGHEQYF
>TRBV6-4|-|-|TRBJ2-5
TGTGCCAGCAGGCGCGATTGGCCGATTAAAGAGACCCAGTACTTC
CASRRDWPIKETQYF
>TRBV28|-|-|TRBJ2-7
TGTGCCAGCAGTACGCCAGCTGGGGGGAACGAGCAGTACTTC
CASSTPAGGNEQYF
>TRBV5-4|-|-|TRBJ1-1
TGTGCCAGCAGCTTGGCCGGCCCGAGGACTGAAGCTTTCTTT
CASSLAGPRTEAFF
>TRBV7-9|-|-|TRBJ2-5
TGTGCCAGCAGCTCCACGGGGGCTTGGGAGACCCAGTACTTC
CASSSTGAWETQYF
>TRBV7-8|TRBD2|-|TRBJ2-7
TGTGCCAGCAGCAAGGCCGGGGGGGAGTGGGGCGAGCAGTACTTC
CASSKAGGEWGEQYF
>TRBV27|TRBD1|-|TRBJ1-1
TGTGCCAGCAGTTTTACAGGGGTAAACACTGAAGCTTTCTTT
CASSFTGVNTEAFF
>TRBV27|TRBD2|-|TRBJ2-3
TGTGCCAGCTGCGAATCCGGGAGGTTCCGCACAGATACGCAGTATTTT
CASCESGRFRTDTQYF
>TRBV27|TRBD1|-|TRBJ1-2
TGTGCCAGCAGTTGGACAGGGGGCGTCTATGGCTACACCTTC
CASSWTGGVYGYTF
>TRBV28|TRBD1|once|TRBJ1-6
TGTGCCAGCAGTTTACAGGGGGTCCTACCAACTTATAATTCACCCCTCCACTTT
CASSLQGVLPTYNSPLHF
>TRBV28|TRBD1|once|TRBJ1-3
TGTGCCAGCAGTCCTGGACAGGTCTCTGGAAACACCATATATTTT
CASSPGQVSGNTIYF
>TRBV28|-|-|TRBJ2-1
TGTGCCAGCAGTCCTTTGGTGGGGATTTACAATGAGCAGTTCTTC
CASSPLVGIYNEQFF
>TRBV19|-|few|TRBJ1-1
TGTGCCAGTACCCATATTTCGATTTCGGGCACTGAAGCTTTCTTT
CASTHISISGTEAFF
>TRBV7-9|-|-|TRBJ2-3
TGTGCCAGCAGCCCATGGACTAGCACAGATACGCAGTATTTT
CASSPWTSTDTQYF
>TRBV29-1|-|-|TRBJ2-1
TGCAGCGTCCCGGAGCAGTTCTTC
CSVPEQFF
>TRBV9|-|-|TRBJ2-3
TGTGCCAGCAGCGTCCCCCAGTATGGATCGACAGATACGCAGTATTTT
CASSVPQYGSTDTQYF
>TRBV4-2|TRBD1|once|TRBJ2-7
TGTGCCAGCAGCCCAAACAGGGGGCCCTACGAGCAGTACTTC
CASSPNRGPYEQYF
>TRBV5-1|TRBD1|-|TRBJ1-1
TGCGCCAGCAGCTTGATGGGACAGGTCATGAACACTGAAGCTTTCTTT
CASSLMGQVMNTEAFF
>TRBV19|-|-|TRBJ2-2
TGTGCCAGCGGGATTTACACCGGGGAGCTGTTTTTT
CASGIYTGELFF
>TRBV27|TRBD2|-|TRBJ2-7
TGTGCCAGCAGTCAAAATTCACTAGCGGGAGTGCACGAGCAGTACTTC
CASSQNSLAGVHEQYF
>TRBV30|-|-|TRBJ2-1
TGTGCCTGGGGGGAAGGGAATGAGCAGTTCTTC
CAWGEGNEQFF
>TRBV28|-|few|TRBJ1-1
TGTGCCAGCAGTTTACTCGGATTGGACCTGAACACTGAAGCTTTCTTT
CASSLLGLDLNTEAFF
>TRBV9|TRBD2|-|TRBJ2-1
TGTGCCAGCAGCAGTAGCGGGAGCTCCTACAATGAGCAGTTCTTC
CASSSSGSSYNEQFF
>TRBV27|-|once|TRBJ2-1
TGTGCCAGCATCTCTAGCGTCGGGTTCCCCCTTTCCTACAATGAGCAGTTCTTC
CASISSVGFPLSYNEQFF
>TRBV28|TRBD1|-|TRBJ2-7
TGTGCCAGCAGTTTAACAGGGGCCTACGAGCAGTACTTC
CASSLTGAYEQYF
>TRBV7-3|-|-|TRBJ1-1
TGTGCCAGCAGCTGCCGGTGGTGGCTGGTGGAGGGGAAAACTGAAGCTTTCTTT
CASSCRWWLVEGKTEAFF
>TRBV7-3|TRBD2|-|TRBJ2-1
TGTGCCAGCAGCGTAGCGGGAGATGAGCAGTTCTTC
CASSVAGDEQFF
>TRBV6-1|-|-|TRBJ2-3
TGTGCCAGCAGTGAACAGCCAACCACAGATACGCAGTATTTT
CASSEQPTTDTQYF
>TRBV11-2|-|-|TRBJ2-2
TGTGCCAGCAGCTTCAGGGCGGCCACCGGGGAGCTGTTTTTT
CASSFRAATGELFF
>TRBV7-9|-|-|TRBJ1-2
TGTGCCAGCAGCTTAATCAATTGGGAGGGCTACACCTTC
CASSLINWEGYTF
>TRBV18|-|-|TRBJ2-1
TGTGCCAGCTCACCACCTCGGGTTGGGGGCCATGAGCAGTTCTTC
CASSPPRVGGHEQFF
>TRBV19|-|-|TRBJ2-1
TGTGCCAGTAGTCCAACTGCCAATGAGCAGTTCTTC
CASSPTANEQFF
>TRBV18|TRBD2|-|TRBJ2-1
TGTGCCAGCTCACCTTCGACTAGCGCCGTGAGGGATGAGCAGTTCTTC
CASSPSTSAVRDEQFF
>TRBV6-1|-|-|TRBJ2-7
TGTGCCAGCAGCTCCCTACCTGCCCTCTCCTACGAGCAGTACTTC
CASSSLPALSYEQYF
>TRBV7-8|-|-|TRBJ1-4
TGTGCCAGCAGCTTAGTGAGGGTTGCTAATGAAAAACTGTTTTTT
CASSLVRVANEKLFF
>TRBV28|-|once|TRBJ2-7
TGTGCCAGCAGCCACCACGGGGGCCAGTGGATGATTGGAAGGTCCTACGAGCAGTACTTC
CASSHHGGQWMIGRSYEQYF
>TRBV5-6|TRBD1|-|TRBJ2-3
TGTGCCAGCAGCTACAGGGGTCGGACAGATACGCAGTATTTT
CASSYRGRTDTQYF
>TRBV5-4|TRBD1|once|TRBJ2-7
TGTGCCAGCAGCCCGGCCGGGACAGACCACGAGCAGTACTTC
CASSPAGTDHEQYF
>TRBV10-1|-|-|TRBJ2-7
TGCGCCAGCTCCCCGGGCTTCGGGTCCGTCGCCTACGAGCAGTACTTC
CASSPGFGSVAYEQYF
>TRBV6-5|TRBD2|-|TRBJ2-1
TGTGCCAGCAGTTCTCCGCTAGCGGACCACAATGAGCAGTTCTTC
CASSSPLADHNEQFF
>TRBV19|-|-|TRBJ2-7
TGTGCCAGTAGTATAGTGGACGGCGCCTACGAGCAGTACTTC
CASSIVDGAYEQYF
>TRBV28|-|-|TRBJ2-3
TGTGCCAGCAGTGTAAACCGGGACATCGATACGCAGTATTTT
CASSVNRDIDTQYF
>TRBV11-2|-|-|TRBJ2-7
TGTGCCAGCAGCTTAGATCAGTACGGGCGATACGAGCAGTACTTC
CASSLDQYGRYEQYF
>TRBV11-3|-|-|TRBJ2-2
TGTGCCAGCAGCTTTACTAATCCCGGGGAGCTGTTTTTT
CASSFTNPGELFF
>TRBV6-5|-|-|TRBJ2-2
TGTGCCAGCAGTCTTCTAGCACGCGGCACCGGGGAGCTGTTTTTT
CASSLLARGTGELFF
>TRBV11-2|-|-|TRBJ2-7
TGTGCCAGCAGCTTAGATGTCGGAGGCGAGCAGTACTTC
CASSLDVGGEQYF
>TRBV6-5|-|-|TRBJ2-7
TGTGCCAGCAGTTACTCGGACGGGCCGAGCGAGCAGTACTTC
CASSYSDGPSEQYF
>TRBV27|-|-|TRBJ2-5
TGTGCCAGCAGTTCCCCAGGGTTTTGGAAGACCCAGTACTTC
CASSSPGFWKTQYF
>TRBV7-9|-|-|TRBJ2-7
TGTGCCAGCAGCGGACTTCAGACAGGTCGGATCTCCTACGAGCAGTACTTC
CASSGLQTGRISYEQYF